A selection of T cell receptor beta chains follows, all from one sample in a study of post-analysis software for immune sequencing data. Using its own MiXCR run on the PCR reads, TCRdb lists one record per CDR3 protein. The sample lists around 440,000 distinct CDR3 sequences, nearly 45% occurring once. Sequenced: blood. The receptors stem from a girl aged 5 to 17 with multiple sclerosis. Both conserved end residues are part of each CDR3. A D gene is named only where the DNA matches it firmly. Only part of the rows carry a size: once, few, many, or a class if the clone is expanded.

V: TRBV5-1
size: -
J: TRBJ2-3
D: -
CDR3: CASSWEGGTDTQYF
DNA: TGCGCCAGCAGCTGGGAGGGGGGCACAGATACGCAGTATTTT

V: TRBV20-1
size: -
J: TRBJ1-2
D: -
CDR3: CSATTSGSNYGYTF
DNA: TGCAGTGCAACTACCTCAGGTTCCAACTATGGCTACACCTTC

V: TRBV5-1
size: -
J: TRBJ2-1
D: TRBD2
CDR3: CASSLGAGDSYNEQFF
DNA: TGCGCCAGCAGCTTGGGGGCGGGGGACTCCTACAATGAGCAGTTCTTC

V: TRBV28
size: few
J: TRBJ1-5
D: -
CDR3: CASVDNSNQPQHF
DNA: TGTGCCAGCGTAGATAATAGCAATCAGCCCCAGCATTTT

V: TRBV7-2
size: -
J: TRBJ2-5
D: -
CDR3: CASRTQGGETQYF
DNA: TGTGCCAGCAGGACCCAGGGGGGAGAGACCCAGTACTTC

V: TRBV28
size: -
J: TRBJ2-7
D: TRBD1
CDR3: CASTEPVGQGAYEQYF
DNA: TGTGCCAGCACCGAGCCCGTGGGACAGGGGGCCTACGAGCAGTACTTC

V: TRBV12-3/TRBV12-4
size: few
J: TRBJ2-3
D: -
CDR3: CASSPFLRDLTDTQYF
DNA: TGTGCCAGCAGCCCATTCCTCCGGGACTTAACAGATACGCAGTATTTT

V: TRBV5-5
size: -
J: TRBJ2-1
D: -
CDR3: CASSIGDEQFF
DNA: TGTGCTAGCAGCATTGGGGATGAGCAGTTCTTC

V: TRBV11-2
size: few
J: TRBJ1-2
D: TRBD1
CDR3: CASSIKTGPNYGYTF
DNA: TGTGCCAGCAGCATCAAGACAGGGCCCAACTATGGCTACACCTTC

V: TRBV7-8
size: -
J: TRBJ2-1
D: TRBD2
CDR3: CASSLRDLAGWGSYNEQFF
DNA: TGTGCCAGCAGCTTAAGGGACCTAGCGGGTTGGGGCTCCTACAATGAGCAGTTCTTC

V: TRBV12-3/TRBV12-4
size: few
J: TRBJ2-3
D: TRBD2
CDR3: CASSPLRAGGKSIPQYF
DNA: TGTGCCAGCAGTCCGCTGAGGGCGGGAGGCAAATCGATACCGCAGTATTTT

V: TRBV7-6
size: few
J: TRBJ2-3
D: -
CDR3: CASSLARGADTQYF
DNA: TGTGCCAGCAGCTTGGCCCGCGGGGCAGATACGCAGTATTTT

V: TRBV2
size: few
J: TRBJ2-7
D: TRBD2
CDR3: CASRSRLAGGSYEQYF
DNA: TGTGCCAGCAGAAGTCGGCTAGCGGGAGGGTCCTACGAGCAGTACTTC

V: TRBV9
size: few
J: TRBJ2-7
D: -
CDR3: CASSVGGLPTYEQYF
DNA: TGTGCCAGCAGCGTAGGGGGACTTCCGACCTACGAGCAGTACTTC

V: TRBV3-1
size: -
J: TRBJ2-4
D: -
CDR3: CASSPVTGGGPAKNIQYF
DNA: TGTGCCAGCAGCCCTGTAACAGGGGGAGGGCCGGCCAAAAACATTCAGTACTTC

V: TRBV29-1
size: -
J: TRBJ1-1
D: -
CDR3: CSTSPPGGTEAFF
DNA: TGCAGCACCTCCCCCCCCGGGGGTACTGAAGCTTTCTTT

V: TRBV7-2
size: few
J: TRBJ2-7
D: -
CDR3: CASSLVVGGGGLNSEQYF
DNA: TGTGCCAGCAGCTTAGTTGTGGGGGGTGGGGGGTTAAACTCCGAGCAGTACTTC

V: TRBV12-3/TRBV12-4
size: few
J: TRBJ2-7
D: -
CDR3: CASSYLPNSYEQYF
DNA: TGTGCCAGCAGTTATCTCCCCAACTCCTACGAGCAGTACTTC

V: TRBV14
size: -
J: TRBJ1-1
D: -
CDR3: CASSQGVEAFF
DNA: TGTGCCAGCAGCCAAGGGGTAGAAGCTTTCTTT

V: TRBV5-6
size: -
J: TRBJ1-1
D: -
CDR3: CASTSWGTLNTEAFF
DNA: TGTGCCAGCACCTCTTGGGGCACCTTGAACACTGAAGCTTTCTTT

V: TRBV20-1
size: -
J: TRBJ2-5
D: TRBD2
CDR3: CSALGTSGSPSQETQYF
DNA: TGCAGTGCTTTAGGGACTAGCGGGAGCCCAAGCCAAGAGACCCAGTACTTC

V: TRBV7-9
size: -
J: TRBJ2-7
D: -
CDR3: CASSLEWNEQYF
DNA: TGTGCCAGCAGCTTAGAGTGGAACGAGCAGTACTTC

V: TRBV20-1
size: few
J: TRBJ2-1
D: TRBD2
CDR3: CSARLAAYNEQFF
DNA: TGCAGTGCTAGGCTAGCGGCCTACAATGAGCAGTTCTTC

V: TRBV7-2
size: few
J: TRBJ2-7
D: -
CDR3: CASSLDRADEQYF
DNA: TGTGCCAGCAGCTTAGACAGGGCGGACGAGCAGTACTTC

V: TRBV6-1
size: -
J: TRBJ2-4
D: TRBD1
CDR3: CASSEQTGTGDQNIQYF
DNA: TGTGCCAGCAGTGAACAAACCGGGACAGGGGACCAAAACATTCAGTACTTC

V: TRBV4-1
size: -
J: TRBJ2-7
D: -
CDR3: CASSQETGRYEQYF
DNA: TGCGCCAGCAGCCAAGAGACCGGACGATACGAGCAGTACTTC

V: TRBV6-4
size: -
J: TRBJ2-3
D: -
CDR3: CASSDQTGSDTQYF
DNA: TGTGCCAGCAGTGACCAAACAGGATCCGATACGCAGTATTTT

V: TRBV7-2
size: few
J: TRBJ2-7
D: -
CDR3: CASGRDWFYEQYF
DNA: TGTGCCAGCGGCCGGGACTGGTTCTACGAGCAGTACTTC